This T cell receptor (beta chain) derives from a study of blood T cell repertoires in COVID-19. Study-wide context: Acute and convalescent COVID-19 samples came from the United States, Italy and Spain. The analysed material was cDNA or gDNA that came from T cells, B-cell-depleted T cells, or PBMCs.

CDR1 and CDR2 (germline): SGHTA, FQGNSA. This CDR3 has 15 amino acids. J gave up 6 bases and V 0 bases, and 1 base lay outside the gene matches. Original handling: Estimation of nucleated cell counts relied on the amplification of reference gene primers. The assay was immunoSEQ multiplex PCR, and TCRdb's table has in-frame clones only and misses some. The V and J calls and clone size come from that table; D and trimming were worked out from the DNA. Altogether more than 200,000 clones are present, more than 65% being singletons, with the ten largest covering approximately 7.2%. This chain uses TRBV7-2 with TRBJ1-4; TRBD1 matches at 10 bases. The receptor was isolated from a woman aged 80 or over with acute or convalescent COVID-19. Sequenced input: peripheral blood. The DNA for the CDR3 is TGTGCCAGCAGCTTAGCGGACAGGGGGGATGAAAAACTGTTTTTT. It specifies CASSLADRGDEKLFF.